The sequence of this T cell receptor beta chain was determined in a study of technical replicates of blood from several donors. There are 11 residues in the CDR3. In germline, CDR1 is SEHNR, CDR2 FQNEAQ (reference sequence). Between the trimmed V and J ends, which lost 5 bases and 6 bases, there was a span of 8 bases. Clones were read by immunoSEQ multiplex PCR, and TCRdb kept only the in-frame ones, dropping some. Altogether approximately 75,000 clones are present, almost 96% being singletons, with the ten largest covering roughly 0.4%. This chain joins TRBV7-9 and TRBJ2-7; D remains ambiguous. Sequenced: T cells isolated from PBMCs. The source of this sequence is a human donor in good health. The CDR3 loop is CASSGGSEQYF. CDR3 nucleotide sequence: TGTGCCAGCAGCGGCGGTAGCGAGCAGTACTTC.